A single sample gave rise to the 7 T cell receptor beta chains below, sequenced in a study of Ad26.COV2.S vaccination and SARS-CoV-2 variants. Documented treatment: around 19 received Ad26.COV2.S at low or high dose, single or two shots; five or six received placebo; per-sample allocation not given. The samples date from day 63 after the first vaccine or placebo injection. Generated by immunoSEQ multiplex PCR, the TCRdb table keeps only in-frame clones and is missing some. Here the sample spans about 480,000 clones, roughly nine tenths being singletons. Specimen: peripheral blood, collected in a trial of Ad26.COV2.S vaccine versus placebo. These TCRs come from a person between 18 and 65 years old who received the Ad26.COV2.S COVID-19 vaccine or a placebo.

This clone was seen a single time. The CDR3 sequence is CASSVGAGAYNEQFF. CDR3 bases: TGTGCCAGCAGCGTAGGAGCGGGAGCCTACAATGAGCAGTTCTTC. The gene calls are TRBV9 and TRBJ2-1; 8 nucleotides align to TRBD2. The CDR3 runs 15 residues. CDR1 SGDLS and CDR2 YYNGEE come from the germline V gene. J lost 2 bases, V lost 0 bases, and 1 base had no gene match.

The rearrangement uses TRBV3-1 (or the pseudogene TRBV3-2) and TRBJ1-4, with TRBD1 matching 10 bases. The CDR3 runs to 14 residues. With 5 bases clipped from V and 7 bases from J, the junction kept 4 bases outside the gene matches. From germline, CDR1 is LGHDT and CDR2 YNNKEL (reference sequence). CDR3 region: CASSKRDRGEKLFF. CDR3 sequence (DNA): TGTGCCAGCAGCAAGCGGGACAGGGGTGAAAAACTGTTTTTT.

The DNA for the CDR3 is TGTGCCACCAGCAGAGGGCACGAGCAGTACTTC. It is translated as CATSRGHEQYF. V usage is TRBV15 and J usage is TRBJ2-7, with unresolved D. The V gene's germline CDR1 is LNHNV and CDR2 YYDKDF (reference sequence). This CDR3 comprises 11 residues. V lost 1 base, J lost 5 bases, and 3 bases lay in between.

The chain couples TRBV19 to TRBJ1-1; D may be TRBD1 (6 bases). The germline V gene encodes CDR1 LNHDA and CDR2 SQIVND (reference sequence). CDR3 size: 16 residues. Between the trimmed V and J ends, which lost 4 bases and 0 bases, there was a span of 15 bases. The CDR3 spells CASSTHQTGLNTEAFF. The DNA for the CDR3 is TGTGCCAGTAGTACGCATCAGACAGGTTTGAACACTGAAGCTTTCTTT.

This chain links TRBV6-6 with TRBJ2-1; 10 bases are shared with TRBD2. J gave up 1 base and V 5 bases, and 11 bases lay outside the gene matches. Per germline, CDR1 MNHNY and CDR2 SVGAGI (reference sequence). The CDR3 extends over 18 amino acids. The CDR3 DNA sequence: TGTGCCAGCAGTCGACTAGCGGGTCTTGCTAGGTCCTACAATGAGCAGTTCTTC. It yields the protein CASSRLAGLARSYNEQFF.

The V call is TRBV30, the J call TRBJ1-6, with D tentatively TRBD1 (5 bases). Germline assignment: CDR1 GTSNPN and CDR2 SVGIG (reference sequence). This CDR3 is built from 15 residues. Trimming removed 3 bases at V and 6 bases at J, with 15 bases between. The CDR3 is CAWRWDLGPNSPLHF. The CDR3 DNA is TGTGCCTGGAGGTGGGACCTAGGGCCTAATTCACCCCTCCACTTT.

The chain couples TRBV27 to TRBJ2-2, with D perhaps assigned TRBD1 or TRBD2 (6 bases each). The CDR3 runs to 15 residues. V lost 4 bases, J lost 2 bases, and 11 bases lay in between. Germline V gene lookup returns CDR1 MNHEY and CDR2 SMNVEV (reference sequence). This CDR3 reads CASSWSGANTGELFF. The CDR3 nucleotides read TGTGCCAGCAGTTGGTCGGGGGCTAACACCGGGGAGCTGTTTTTT.